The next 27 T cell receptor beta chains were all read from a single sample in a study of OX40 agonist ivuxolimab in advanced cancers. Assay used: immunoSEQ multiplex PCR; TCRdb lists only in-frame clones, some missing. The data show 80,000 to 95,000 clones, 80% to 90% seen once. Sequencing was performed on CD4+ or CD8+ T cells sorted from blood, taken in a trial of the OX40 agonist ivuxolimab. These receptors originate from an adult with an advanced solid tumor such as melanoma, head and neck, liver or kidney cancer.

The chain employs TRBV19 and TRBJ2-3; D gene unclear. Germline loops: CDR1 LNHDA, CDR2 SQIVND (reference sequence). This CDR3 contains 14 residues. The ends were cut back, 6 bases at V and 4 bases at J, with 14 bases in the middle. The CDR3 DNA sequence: TGTGCCAGTAGCCTAATCTCAGGAGCAGATACGCAGTATTTT. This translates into CASSLISGADTQYF.

The CDR3 DNA reads TGCGCCAGCAGCCAAGATGGGCGGGACCAAGAGACCCAGTACTTC. This encodes CASSQDGRDQETQYF. The chain carries TRBV4-1 and TRBJ2-5; possibly TRBD2 for D (5 bases). The CDR3 has 15 residues. Germline assignment: CDR1 MGHRA and CDR2 YSYEKL. Between the trimmed V and J ends, which lost 0 bases and 0 bases, there was a span of 8 bases.

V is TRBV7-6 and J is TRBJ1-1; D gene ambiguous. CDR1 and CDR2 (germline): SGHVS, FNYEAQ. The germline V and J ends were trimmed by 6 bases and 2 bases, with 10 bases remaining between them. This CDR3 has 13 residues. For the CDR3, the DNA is TGTGCCAGCAGGAAGGACCGTAACACTGAAGCTTTCTTT. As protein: CASRKDRNTEAFF.

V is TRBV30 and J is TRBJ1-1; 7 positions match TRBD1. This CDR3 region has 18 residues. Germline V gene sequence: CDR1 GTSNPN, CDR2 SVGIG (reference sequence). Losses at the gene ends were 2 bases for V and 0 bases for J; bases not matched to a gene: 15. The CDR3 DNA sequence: TGTGCCTGGAGTTACCGGGACAGCCTATACAGTATGAACACTGAAGCTTTCTTT. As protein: CAWSYRDSLYSMNTEAFF.

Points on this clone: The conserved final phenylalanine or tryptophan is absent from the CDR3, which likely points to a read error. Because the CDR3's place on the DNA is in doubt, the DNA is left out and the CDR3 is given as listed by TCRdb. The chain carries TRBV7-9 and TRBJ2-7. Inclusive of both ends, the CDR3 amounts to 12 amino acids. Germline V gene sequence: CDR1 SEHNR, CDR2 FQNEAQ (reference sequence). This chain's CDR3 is CASRDLGVGTPD.

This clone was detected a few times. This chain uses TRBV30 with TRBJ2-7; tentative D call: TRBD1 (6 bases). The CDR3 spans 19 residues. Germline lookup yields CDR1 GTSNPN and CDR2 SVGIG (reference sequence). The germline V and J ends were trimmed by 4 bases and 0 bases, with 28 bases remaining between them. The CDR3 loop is CAWNGFEGGRGKSSYEQYF. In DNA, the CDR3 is TGTGCCTGGAACGGGTTTGAAGGGGGAAGGGGTAAGAGCTCCTACGAGCAGTACTTC.

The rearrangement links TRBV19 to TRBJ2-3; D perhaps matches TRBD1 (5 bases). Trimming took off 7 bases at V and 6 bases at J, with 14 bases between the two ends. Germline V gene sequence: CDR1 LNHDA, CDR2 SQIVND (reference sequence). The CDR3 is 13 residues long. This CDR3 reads CASKGVDKDTQYF. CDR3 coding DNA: TGTGCCAGTAAAGGAGTGGACAAGGATACGCAGTATTTT.

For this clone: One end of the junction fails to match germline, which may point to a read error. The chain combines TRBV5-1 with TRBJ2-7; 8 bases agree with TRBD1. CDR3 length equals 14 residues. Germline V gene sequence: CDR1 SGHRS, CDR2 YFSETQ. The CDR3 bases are TGTGCCAGCAGCTTGGCAGGGGGCATCGACGAGCAGTACTTC. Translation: CASSLAGGIDEQYF.

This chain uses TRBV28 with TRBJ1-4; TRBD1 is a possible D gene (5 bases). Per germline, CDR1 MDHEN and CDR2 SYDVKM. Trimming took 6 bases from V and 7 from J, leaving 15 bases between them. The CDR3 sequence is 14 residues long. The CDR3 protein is CASSLDRGVEKLFF. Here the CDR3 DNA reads TGTGCCAGCAGCTTAGACCGGGGGGTTGAAAAACTGTTTTTT.

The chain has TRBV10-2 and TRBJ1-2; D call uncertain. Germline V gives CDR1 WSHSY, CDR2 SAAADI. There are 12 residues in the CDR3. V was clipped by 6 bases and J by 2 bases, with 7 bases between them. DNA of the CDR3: TGCGCCAGCAGAGGGCCCAACTATGGCTACACCTTC. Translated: CASRGPNYGYTF.

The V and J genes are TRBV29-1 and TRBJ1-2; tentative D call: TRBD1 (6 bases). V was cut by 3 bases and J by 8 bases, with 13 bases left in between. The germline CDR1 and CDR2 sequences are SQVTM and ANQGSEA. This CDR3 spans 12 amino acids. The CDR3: CSVDWGAGGYTF. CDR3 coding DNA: TGCAGCGTTGACTGGGGGGCTGGAGGCTACACCTTC.

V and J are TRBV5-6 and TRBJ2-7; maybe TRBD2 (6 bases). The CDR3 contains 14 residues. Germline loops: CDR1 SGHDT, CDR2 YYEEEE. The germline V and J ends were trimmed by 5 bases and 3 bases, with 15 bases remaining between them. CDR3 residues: CASRPRGGLYEQYF. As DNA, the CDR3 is TGTGCCAGCAGACCCCGGGGAGGCCTCTACGAGCAGTACTTC. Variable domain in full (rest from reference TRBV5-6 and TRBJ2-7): DAGVTQSPTHLIKTRGQQVTLRCSPKSGHDTVSWYQQALGQGPQFIFQYYEEEERQRGNFPDRFSGHQFPNYSSELNVNALLLGDSALYLCASRPRGGLYEQYFGPGTRLTVT.

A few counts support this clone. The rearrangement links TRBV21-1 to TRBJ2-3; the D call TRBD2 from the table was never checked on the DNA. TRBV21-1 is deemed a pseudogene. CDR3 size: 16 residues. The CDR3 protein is CASSKGPPTGTDTQYF. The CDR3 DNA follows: TGTGCCAGCAGCAAAGGCCCCCCGACTGGCACAGATACGCAGTATTTT.

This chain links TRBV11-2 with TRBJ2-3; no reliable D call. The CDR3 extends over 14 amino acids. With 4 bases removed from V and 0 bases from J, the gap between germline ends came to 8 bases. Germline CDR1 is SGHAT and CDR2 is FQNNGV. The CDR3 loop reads CASSSTRSTDTQYF. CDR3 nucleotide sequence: TGTGCCAGCAGCTCCACGAGAAGCACAGATACGCAGTATTTT.

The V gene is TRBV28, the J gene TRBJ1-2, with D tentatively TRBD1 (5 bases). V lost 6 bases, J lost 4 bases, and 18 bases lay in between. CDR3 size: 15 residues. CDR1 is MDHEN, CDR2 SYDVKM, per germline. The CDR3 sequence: CASRDTAFPTYGYTF. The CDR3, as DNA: TGTGCCAGCAGGGACACAGCCTTCCCTACCTATGGCTACACCTTC.

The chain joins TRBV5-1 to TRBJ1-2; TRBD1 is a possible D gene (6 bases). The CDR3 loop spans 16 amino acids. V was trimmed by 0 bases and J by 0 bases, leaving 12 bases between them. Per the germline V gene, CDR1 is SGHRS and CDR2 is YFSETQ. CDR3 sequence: CASSLALRGPNYGYTF. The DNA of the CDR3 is TGCGCCAGCAGCTTGGCGCTCAGGGGTCCTAACTATGGCTACACCTTC.

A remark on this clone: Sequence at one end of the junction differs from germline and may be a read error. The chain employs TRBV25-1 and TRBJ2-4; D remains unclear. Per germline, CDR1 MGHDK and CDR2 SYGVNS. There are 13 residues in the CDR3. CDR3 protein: CASSKYNSDIQYF. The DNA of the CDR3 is TGTGCCAGCAGTAAATACAATTCGGACATTCAGTACTTC.

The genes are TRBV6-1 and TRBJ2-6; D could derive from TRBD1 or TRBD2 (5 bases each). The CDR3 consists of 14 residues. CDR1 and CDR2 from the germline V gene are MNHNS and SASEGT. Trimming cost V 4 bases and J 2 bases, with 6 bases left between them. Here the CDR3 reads CASSGGAGANVLTF. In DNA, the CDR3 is TGTGCCAGCAGTGGAGGGGCTGGGGCCAACGTCCTGACTTTC.

The CDR3 loop is CASSERPLGSSYEQYF. The CDR3 region has the DNA TGTGCCAGCAGTGAAAGACCCCTGGGCAGCTCCTACGAGCAGTACTTC. The gene calls are TRBV6-1 and TRBJ2-7; no firm D call. This CDR3 contains 16 residues. The ends were cut back, 2 bases at V and 0 bases at J, with 14 bases in the middle. Germline-derived CDR1 and CDR2 are MNHNS and SASEGT.

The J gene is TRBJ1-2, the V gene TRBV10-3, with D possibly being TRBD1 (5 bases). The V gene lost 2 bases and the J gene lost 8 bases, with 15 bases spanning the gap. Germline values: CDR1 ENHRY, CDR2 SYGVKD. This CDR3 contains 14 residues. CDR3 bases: TGTGCCATCAGTGAGGCCGGGCCAGGGCGGGGCTACACCTTC. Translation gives CAISEAGPGRGYTF.

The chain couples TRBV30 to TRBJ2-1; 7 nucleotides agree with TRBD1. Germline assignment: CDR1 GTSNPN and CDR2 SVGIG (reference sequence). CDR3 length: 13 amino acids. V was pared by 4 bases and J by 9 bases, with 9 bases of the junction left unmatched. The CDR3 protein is CAWIGTARGEQFF. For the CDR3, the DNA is TGTGCCTGGATCGGGACAGCTAGGGGTGAGCAGTTCTTC.

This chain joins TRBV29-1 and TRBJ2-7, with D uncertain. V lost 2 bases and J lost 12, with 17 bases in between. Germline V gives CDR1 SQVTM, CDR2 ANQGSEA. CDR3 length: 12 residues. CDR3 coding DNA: TGCAGCGTTGAATCTACGGATCTATTTCGGTACTTC. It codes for CSVESTDLFRYF.

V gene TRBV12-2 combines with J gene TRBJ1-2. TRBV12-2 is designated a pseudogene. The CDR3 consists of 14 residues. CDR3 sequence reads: CASRLVLDAPGYTF. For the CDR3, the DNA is TGTGCAAGTCGCTTAGTCTTGGACGCCCCAGGCTACACCTTC.

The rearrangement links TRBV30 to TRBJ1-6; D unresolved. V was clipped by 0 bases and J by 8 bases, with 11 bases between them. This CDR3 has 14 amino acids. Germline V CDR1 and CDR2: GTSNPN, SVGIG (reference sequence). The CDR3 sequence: CAWSVDGLYSPLHF. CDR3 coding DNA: TGTGCCTGGAGTGTAGACGGACTGTATTCACCCCTCCACTTT. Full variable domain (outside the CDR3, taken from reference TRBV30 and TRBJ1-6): SQTIHQWPATLVQPVGSPLSLECTVEGTSNPNLYWYRQAAGRGLQLLFYSVGIGQISSEVPQNLSASRPQDRQFILSSKKLLLSDSGFYLCAWSVDGLYSPLHFGNGTRLTVT.

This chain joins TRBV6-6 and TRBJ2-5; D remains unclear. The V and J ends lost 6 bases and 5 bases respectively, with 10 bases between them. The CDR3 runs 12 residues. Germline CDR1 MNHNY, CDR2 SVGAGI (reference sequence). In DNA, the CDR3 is TGTGCCAGCAGCCCCCTAGTGGAGACCCAGTACTTC. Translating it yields CASSPLVETQYF.

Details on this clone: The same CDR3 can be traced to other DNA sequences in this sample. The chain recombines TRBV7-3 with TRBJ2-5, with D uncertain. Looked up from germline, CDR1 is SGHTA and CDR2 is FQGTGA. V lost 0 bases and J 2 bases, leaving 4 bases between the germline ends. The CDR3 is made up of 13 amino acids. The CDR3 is CASSLTRQETQYF. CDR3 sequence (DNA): TGTGCCAGCAGCTTAACGCGGCAAGAGACCCAGTACTTC.

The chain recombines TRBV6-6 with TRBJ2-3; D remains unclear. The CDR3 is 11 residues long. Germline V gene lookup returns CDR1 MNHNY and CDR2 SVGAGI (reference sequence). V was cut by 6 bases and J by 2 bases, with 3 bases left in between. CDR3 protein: CASSTTDTQYF. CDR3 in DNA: TGTGCCAGCAGCACCACAGATACGCAGTATTTT.